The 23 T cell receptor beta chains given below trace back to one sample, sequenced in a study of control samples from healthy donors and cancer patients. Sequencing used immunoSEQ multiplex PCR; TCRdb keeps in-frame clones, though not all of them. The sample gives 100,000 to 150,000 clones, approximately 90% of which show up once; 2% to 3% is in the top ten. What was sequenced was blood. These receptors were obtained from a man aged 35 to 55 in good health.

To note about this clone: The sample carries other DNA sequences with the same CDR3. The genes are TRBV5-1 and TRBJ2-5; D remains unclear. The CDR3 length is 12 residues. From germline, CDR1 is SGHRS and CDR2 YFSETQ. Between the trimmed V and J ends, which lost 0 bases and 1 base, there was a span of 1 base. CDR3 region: CASSLAQETQYF. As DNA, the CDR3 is TGCGCCAGCAGCTTGGCCCAAGAGACCCAGTACTTC.

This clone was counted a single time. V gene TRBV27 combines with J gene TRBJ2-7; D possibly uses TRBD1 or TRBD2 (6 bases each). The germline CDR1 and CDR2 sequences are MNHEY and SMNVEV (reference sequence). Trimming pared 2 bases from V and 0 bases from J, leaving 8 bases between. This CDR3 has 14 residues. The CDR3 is CASSLKGGSYEQYF. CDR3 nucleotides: TGTGCCAGCAGTTTAAAGGGGGGCTCCTACGAGCAGTACTTC.

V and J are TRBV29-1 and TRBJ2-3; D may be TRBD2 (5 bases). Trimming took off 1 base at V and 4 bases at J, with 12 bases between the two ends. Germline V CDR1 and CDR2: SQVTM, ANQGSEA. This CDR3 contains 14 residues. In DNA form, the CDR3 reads TGCAGCGTTGAAGGTGGGCTAGCTGCAGATACGCAGTATTTT. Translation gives CSVEGGLAADTQYF.

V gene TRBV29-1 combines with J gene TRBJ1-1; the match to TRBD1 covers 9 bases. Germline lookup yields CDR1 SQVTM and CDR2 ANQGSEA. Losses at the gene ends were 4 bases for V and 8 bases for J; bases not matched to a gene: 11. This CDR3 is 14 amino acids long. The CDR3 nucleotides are TGCAGCGTTGCCACCGGGACAGGGACCACCGAAGCTTTCTTT. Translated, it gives CSVATGTGTTEAFF.

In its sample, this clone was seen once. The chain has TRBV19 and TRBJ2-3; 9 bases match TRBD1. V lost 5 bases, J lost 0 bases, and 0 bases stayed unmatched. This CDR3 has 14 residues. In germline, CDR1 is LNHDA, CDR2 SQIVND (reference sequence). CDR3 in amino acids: CASSDRGSTDTQYF. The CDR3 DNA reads TGTGCCAGTAGTGACAGGGGGAGCACAGATACGCAGTATTTT.

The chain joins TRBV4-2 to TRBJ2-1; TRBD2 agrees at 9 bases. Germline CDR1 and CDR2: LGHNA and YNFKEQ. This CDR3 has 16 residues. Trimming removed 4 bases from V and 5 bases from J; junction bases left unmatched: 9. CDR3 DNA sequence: TGTGCCAGCAGCCCCTTCTCTAGCGGGGTTCACAATGAGCAGTTCTTC. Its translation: CASSPFSSGVHNEQFF.

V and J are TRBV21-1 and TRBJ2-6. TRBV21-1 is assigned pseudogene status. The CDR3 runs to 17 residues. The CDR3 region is CASSKKGRFSGANVLTF. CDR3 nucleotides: TGTGCCAGCAGCAAAAAGGGACGGTTCTCTGGGGCCAACGTCCTGACTTTC.

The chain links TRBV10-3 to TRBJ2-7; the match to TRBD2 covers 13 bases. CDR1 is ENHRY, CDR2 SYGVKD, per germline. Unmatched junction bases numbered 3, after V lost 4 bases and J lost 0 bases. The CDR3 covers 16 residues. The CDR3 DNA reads TGTGCCATCAGTGGAGGACTAGCGGGGGTCTCCTACGAGCAGTACTTC. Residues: CAISGGLAGVSYEQYF.

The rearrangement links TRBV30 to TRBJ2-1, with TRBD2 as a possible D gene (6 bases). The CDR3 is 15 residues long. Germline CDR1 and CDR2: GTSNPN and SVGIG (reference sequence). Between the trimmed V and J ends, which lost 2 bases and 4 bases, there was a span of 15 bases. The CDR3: CAWSTGAGTYNEQFF. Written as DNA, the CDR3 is TGTGCCTGGAGTACTGGGGCAGGGACTTACAATGAGCAGTTCTTC.

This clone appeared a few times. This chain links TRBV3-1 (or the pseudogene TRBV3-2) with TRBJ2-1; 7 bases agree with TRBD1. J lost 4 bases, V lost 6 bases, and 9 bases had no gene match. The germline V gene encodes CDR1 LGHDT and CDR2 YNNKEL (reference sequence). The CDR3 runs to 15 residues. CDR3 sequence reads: CASSSGTENYNEQFF. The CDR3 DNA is TGTGCCAGCAGTTCCGGGACAGAGAATTACAATGAGCAGTTCTTC.

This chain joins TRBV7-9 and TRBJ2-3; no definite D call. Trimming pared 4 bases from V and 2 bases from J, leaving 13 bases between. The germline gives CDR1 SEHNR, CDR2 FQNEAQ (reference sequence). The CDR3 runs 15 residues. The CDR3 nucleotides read TGTGCCAGCAGCTCCCCCGTGAAGGCCACAGATACGCAGTATTTT. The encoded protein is CASSSPVKATDTQYF.

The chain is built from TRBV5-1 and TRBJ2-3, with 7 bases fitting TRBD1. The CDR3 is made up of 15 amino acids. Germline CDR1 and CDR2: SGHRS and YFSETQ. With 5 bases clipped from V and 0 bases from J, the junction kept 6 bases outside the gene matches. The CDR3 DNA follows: TGCGCCAGCAGAGAGGGGGCTGGGAGCACAGATACGCAGTATTTT. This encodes CASREGAGSTDTQYF. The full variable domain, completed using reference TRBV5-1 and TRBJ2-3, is KAGVTQTPRYLIKTRGQQVTLSCSPISGHRSVSWYQQTPGQGLQFLFEYFSETQRNKGNFPGRFSGRQFSNSRSEMNVSTLELGDSALYLCASREGAGSTDTQYFGPGTRLTVL.

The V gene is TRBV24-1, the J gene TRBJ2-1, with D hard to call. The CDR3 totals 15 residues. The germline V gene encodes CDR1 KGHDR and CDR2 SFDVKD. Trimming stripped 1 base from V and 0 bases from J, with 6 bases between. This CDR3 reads CATSDFGGSYNEQFF. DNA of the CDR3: TGTGCCACCAGTGATTTTGGCGGCTCCTACAATGAGCAGTTCTTC.

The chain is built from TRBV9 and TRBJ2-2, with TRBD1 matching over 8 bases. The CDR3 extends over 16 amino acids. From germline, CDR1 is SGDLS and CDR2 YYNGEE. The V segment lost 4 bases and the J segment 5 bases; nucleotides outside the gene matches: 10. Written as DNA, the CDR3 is TGTGCCAGCAGCCTGACCGGGACAGGATTGACCGGGGAGCTGTTTTTT. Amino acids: CASSLTGTGLTGELFF.

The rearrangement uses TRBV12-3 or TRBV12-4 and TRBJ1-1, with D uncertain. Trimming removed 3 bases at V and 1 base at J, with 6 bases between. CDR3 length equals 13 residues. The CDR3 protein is CASSFNANTEAFF. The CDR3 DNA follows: TGTGCCAGCAGTTTTAACGCGAACACTGAAGCTTTCTTT.

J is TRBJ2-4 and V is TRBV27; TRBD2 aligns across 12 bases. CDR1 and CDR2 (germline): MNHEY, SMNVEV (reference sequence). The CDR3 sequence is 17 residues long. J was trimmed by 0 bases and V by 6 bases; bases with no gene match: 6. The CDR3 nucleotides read TGTGCCAGCAGGGTACTAGCGGGGGGACTAGCCAAAAACATTCAGTACTTC. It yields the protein CASRVLAGGLAKNIQYF.

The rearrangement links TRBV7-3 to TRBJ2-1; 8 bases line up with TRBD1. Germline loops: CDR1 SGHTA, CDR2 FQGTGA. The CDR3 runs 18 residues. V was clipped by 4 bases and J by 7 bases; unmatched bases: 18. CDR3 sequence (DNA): TGTGCCAGCAGCTCGGGCGAAGGACAGGGTAGGGGGAAAAATGAGCAGTTCTTC. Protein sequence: CASSSGEGQGRGKNEQFF.

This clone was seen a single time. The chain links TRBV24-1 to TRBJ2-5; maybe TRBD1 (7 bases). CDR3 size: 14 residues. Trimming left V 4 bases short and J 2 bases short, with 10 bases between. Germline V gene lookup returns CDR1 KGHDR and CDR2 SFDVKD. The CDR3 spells CATSEGGQQETQYF. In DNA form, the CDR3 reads TGTGCCACCAGTGAGGGGGGACAGCAAGAGACCCAGTACTTC.

The CDR3 coding sequence is TGTGCCAGCAGCCAAGGAATCGGGTCACAGGACATGAACACTGAAGCTTTCTTT. Encoded protein: CASSQGIGSQDMNTEAFF. The rearrangement uses TRBV3-1 (or the pseudogene TRBV3-2) and TRBJ1-1; D perhaps matches TRBD1 (5 bases). The CDR3 length is 18 residues. Per germline, CDR1 LGHDT and CDR2 YNNKEL (reference sequence). V gave up 1 base and J gave up 0 bases, with 18 bases separating them.

The CDR3 sequence: CASSLTVTQGGNSPLHF. CDR3 bases: TGTGCCAGCAGCTTGACGGTAACTCAAGGAGGGAATTCACCCCTCCACTTT. The rearrangement uses TRBV5-5 and TRBJ1-6; unclear D gene. Trimming left V 1 base short and J 7 bases short, with 18 bases between. This CDR3 has 17 residues. Germline V gene lookup returns CDR1 SGHKS and CDR2 YYEKEE (reference sequence). Using reference TRBV5-5 and TRBJ1-6 for the parts outside the CDR3, the full variable domain is DAGVTQSPTHLIKTRGQQVTLRCSPISGHKSVSWYQQVLGQGPQFIFQYYEKEERGRGNFPDRFSARQFPNYSSELNVNALLLGDSALYLCASSLTVTQGGNSPLHFGNGTRLTVT.

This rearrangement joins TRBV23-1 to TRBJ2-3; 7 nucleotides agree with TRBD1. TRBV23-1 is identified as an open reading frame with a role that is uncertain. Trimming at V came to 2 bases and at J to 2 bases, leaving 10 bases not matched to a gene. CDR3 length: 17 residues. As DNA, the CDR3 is TGCGCCAGCAGTCAAATTCTGGGACAGCGAACCACAGATACGCAGTATTTT. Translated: CASSQILGQRTTDTQYF.

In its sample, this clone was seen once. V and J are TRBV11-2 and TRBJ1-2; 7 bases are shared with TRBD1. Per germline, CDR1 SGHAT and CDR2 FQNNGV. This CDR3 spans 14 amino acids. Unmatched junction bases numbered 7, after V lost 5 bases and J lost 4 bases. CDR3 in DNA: TGTGCCAGCAGCCCAAGGACAGGTGTCTATGGCTACACCTTC. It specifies CASSPRTGVYGYTF.

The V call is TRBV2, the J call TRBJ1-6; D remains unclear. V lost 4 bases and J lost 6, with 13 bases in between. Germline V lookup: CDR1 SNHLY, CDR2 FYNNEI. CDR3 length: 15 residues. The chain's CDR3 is CASSVVQSANSPLHF. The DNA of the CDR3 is TGTGCCAGCAGTGTTGTCCAGTCGGCTAATTCACCCCTCCACTTT.